The T cell receptor beta chain under discussion was sequenced for a study of T cell changes during pregnancy in multiple sclerosis (dated by TCRdb to between 2018 and 2021). Broadly, across the study: Changes in the T cell repertoire over the course of pregnancy were examined in this study in women with multiple sclerosis.

The germline V gene encodes CDR1 SEHNR and CDR2 FQNEAQ (reference sequence). The CDR3 contains 16 residues, cysteine and phenylalanine counted. The kept DNA is CDR3 alone, 48 bases in frame from the first base. V lost 1 base and J lost 2 bases; the stretch between them is 9 bases long. Libraries were constructed by the immunoSEQ multiplex PCR assay. The immuneACCESS repertoire file appears here via TCRdb, limited to in-frame rearrangements. These files lack a portion of the clones; in checked studies, under half of the deficit traces to unresolved V genes, and the cause of the others is not known. Across this sample there are about 75,000 clones, with 89% seen only once. Clones ranked in the top ten supply 0.9% of the sample. Points on this clone: It lacks a known antigen. The input lacks base qualities; no much larger clone sits a single base away.

The TCR was taken from a female donor in good health, enrolled as a control in a pregnancy study. The input for sequencing was peripheral blood, taken in the first trimester of pregnancy. The sequence is built from TRBV7-9 and TRBJ1-6; 5 matching bases give a weak D call of TRBD1. The CDR3 region reads CASSLVGGAYNSPLHF. The nucleotide sequence reads TGTGCCAGCAGCTTAGTGGGGGGGGCCTATAATTCACCCCTCCACTTT. Full variable domain (CDR3 extended with the reference TRBV7-9 and TRBJ1-6 proteins): DTGVSQNPRHKITKRGQNVTFRCDPISEHNRLYWYRQTLGQGPEFLTYFQNEAQLEKSRLLSDRFSAERPKGSFSTLEIQRTEQGDSAMYLCASSLVGGAYNSPLHFGNGTRLTVT.